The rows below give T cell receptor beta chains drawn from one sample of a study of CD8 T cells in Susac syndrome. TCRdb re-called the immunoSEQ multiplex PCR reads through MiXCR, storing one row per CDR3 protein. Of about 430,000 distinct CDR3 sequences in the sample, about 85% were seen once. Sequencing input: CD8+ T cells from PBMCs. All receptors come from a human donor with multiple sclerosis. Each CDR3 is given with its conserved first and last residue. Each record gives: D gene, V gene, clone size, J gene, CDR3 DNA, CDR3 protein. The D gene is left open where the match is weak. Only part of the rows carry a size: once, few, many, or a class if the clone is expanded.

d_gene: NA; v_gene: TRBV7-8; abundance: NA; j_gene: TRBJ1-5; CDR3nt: TGTGCCAGCAGCTTATCCCTTCGAGGCGTTAGCAATCAGCCCCAGCATTTT; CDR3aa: CASSLSLRGVSNQPQHF
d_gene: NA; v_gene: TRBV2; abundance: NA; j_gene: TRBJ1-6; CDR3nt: TGTGCCAGCCACAGCTATAATTCACCCCTCCACTTT; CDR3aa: CASHSYNSPLHF
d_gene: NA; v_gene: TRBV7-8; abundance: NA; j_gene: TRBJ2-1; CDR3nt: TGTGCCAGCAGCGGCCAGGCAGAGAGCTCCTACAATGAGCAGTTCTTC; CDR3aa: CASSGQAESSYNEQFF
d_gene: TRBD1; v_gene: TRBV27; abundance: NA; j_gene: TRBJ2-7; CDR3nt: TGTGCCAGCAGCCCCCTCTGGAGACAGGGGATTACCTACGAGCAGTACTTC; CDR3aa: CASSPLWRQGITYEQYF
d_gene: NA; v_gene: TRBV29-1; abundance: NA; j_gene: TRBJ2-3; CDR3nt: TGCAGCGTTGGTGGGGCGGATACGCAGTATTTT; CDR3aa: CSVGGADTQYF
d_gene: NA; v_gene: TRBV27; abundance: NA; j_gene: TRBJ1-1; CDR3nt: TGTGCCACTGGAGGAGGCATATCTGAAGCTTTCTTT; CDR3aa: CATGGGISEAFF
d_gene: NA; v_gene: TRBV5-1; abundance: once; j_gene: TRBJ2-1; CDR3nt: TGCGCCAGCAGCGCCCTTCAGGTGGGGGCCTACAATGAGCAGTTCTTC; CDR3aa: CASSALQVGAYNEQFF
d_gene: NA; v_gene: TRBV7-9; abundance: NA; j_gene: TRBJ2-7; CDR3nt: TGTGCCAGCAGTTTTGGGAAGGGGGCCTACGAGCAGTACTTC; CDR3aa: CASSFGKGAYEQYF
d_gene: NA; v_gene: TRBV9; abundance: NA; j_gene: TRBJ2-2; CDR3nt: TGTGCCAGCAGCGCCCGACCCGATGGGCATTACACCGGGGAGCTGTTTTTT; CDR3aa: CASSARPDGHYTGELFF
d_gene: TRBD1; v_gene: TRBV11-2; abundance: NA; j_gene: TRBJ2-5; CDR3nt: TGTGCCAGCAGCAGGGACAGCGACGAGACCCAGTACTTC; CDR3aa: CASSRDSDETQYF
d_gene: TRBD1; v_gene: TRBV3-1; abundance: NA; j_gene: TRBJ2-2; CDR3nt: TGTGCCAGCAGCCAACGCTGGGACAGGGACCCCACCGGGGAGCTGTTTTTT; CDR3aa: CASSQRWDRDPTGELFF
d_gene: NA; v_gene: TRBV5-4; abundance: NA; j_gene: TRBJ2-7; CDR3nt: TGTGCCAGCAGCTTTTCACCCACCTACGAGCAGTACTTC; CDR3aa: CASSFSPTYEQYF
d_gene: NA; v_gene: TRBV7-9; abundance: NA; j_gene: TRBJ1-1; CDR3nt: TGTGCCAGCAGATCCGGGACAAGCATGAACACTGAAGCTTTCTTT; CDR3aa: CASRSGTSMNTEAFF
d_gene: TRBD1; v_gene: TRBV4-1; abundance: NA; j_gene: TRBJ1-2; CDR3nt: TGCGCCAGCAGCCAAGATGACAGGGGATATGGCTACACCTTC; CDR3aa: CASSQDDRGYGYTF
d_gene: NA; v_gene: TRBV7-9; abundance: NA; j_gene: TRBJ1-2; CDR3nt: TGTGCCAGCAGGACTGACGGCCCCTATGGCTACACCTTC; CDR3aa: CASRTDGPYGYTF
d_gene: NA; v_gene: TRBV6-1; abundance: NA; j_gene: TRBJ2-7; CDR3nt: TGTGCCAGCAGTGAGGGTCCGGGGGACAGAGGTGACGAGCAGTACTTC; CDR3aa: CASSEGPGDRGDEQYF
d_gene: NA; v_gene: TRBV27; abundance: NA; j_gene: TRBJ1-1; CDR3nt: TGTGCCAGCAGTCTTACTCCGGGAGGGGGATTTGAAGCTTTCTTT; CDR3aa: CASSLTPGGGFEAFF
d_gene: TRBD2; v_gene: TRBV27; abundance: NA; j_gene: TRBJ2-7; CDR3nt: TGTGCCAGCAGTCCTAGCGGCCCCTACGAGCAGTACTTC; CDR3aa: CASSPSGPYEQYF
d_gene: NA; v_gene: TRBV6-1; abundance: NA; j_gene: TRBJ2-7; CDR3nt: TGTGCCAGCAGTGACAGAAACTCCTACGAGCAGTACTTC; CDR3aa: CASSDRNSYEQYF
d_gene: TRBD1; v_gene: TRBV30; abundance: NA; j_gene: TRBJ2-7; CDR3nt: TGTGCCTGGAGTGTAGGGGGCCGAGGGGAGCAGTACTTC; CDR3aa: CAWSVGGRGEQYF
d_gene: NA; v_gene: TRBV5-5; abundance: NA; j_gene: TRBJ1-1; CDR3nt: TGTGCCAGCATCCACAAGGCTAAGGAGGCGAACACTGAAGCTTTCTTT; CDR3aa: CASIHKAKEANTEAFF
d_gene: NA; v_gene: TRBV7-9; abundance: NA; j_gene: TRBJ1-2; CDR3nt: TGTGCCAGCAGCCCCCCTTTCGGGACGGCTAACTATGGCTACACCTTC; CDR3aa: CASSPPFGTANYGYTF
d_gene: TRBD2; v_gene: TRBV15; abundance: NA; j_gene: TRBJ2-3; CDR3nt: TGTGCCACCAGCAGAGAGGGACTAGCGGGGCACCAGTATTTT; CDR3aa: CATSREGLAGHQYF
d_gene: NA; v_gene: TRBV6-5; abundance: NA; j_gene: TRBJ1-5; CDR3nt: TGTGCCAGCAGTACAGGCCGCGATAGCAATCAGCCCCAGCATTTT; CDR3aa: CASSTGRDSNQPQHF
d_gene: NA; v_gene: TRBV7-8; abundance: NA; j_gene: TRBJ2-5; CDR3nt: TGTGCCAGCAGCCCGCTGTACGGGAGTCCCCAAGAGACCCAGTACTTC; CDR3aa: CASSPLYGSPQETQYF
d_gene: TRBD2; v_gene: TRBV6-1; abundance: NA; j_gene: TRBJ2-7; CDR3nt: TGTGCCAGCAGTCCGGCTAGCGGGGCTCAAAACTCCTACGAGCAGTACTTC; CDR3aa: CASSPASGAQNSYEQYF
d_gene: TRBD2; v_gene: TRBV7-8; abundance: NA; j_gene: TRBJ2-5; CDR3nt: TGTGCCAGCAGCTTAGACCCGCGGGAGAGGGGAGAGACCCAGTACTTC; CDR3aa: CASSLDPRERGETQYF
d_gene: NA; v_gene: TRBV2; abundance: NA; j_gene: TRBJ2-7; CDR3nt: TGTGCCAGAGGACAGCACCACGAGCAGTACTTC; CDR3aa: CARGQHHEQYF
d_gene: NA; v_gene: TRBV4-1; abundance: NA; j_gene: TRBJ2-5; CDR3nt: TGCGCCAGCAGCCACGGGGGACCCCAGTACTTC; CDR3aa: CASSHGGPQYF
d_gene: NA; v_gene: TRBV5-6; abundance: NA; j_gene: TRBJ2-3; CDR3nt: TGTGCCAGCAGCTTGGCTTTGGGGGTCCTTGCCACAGATACGCAGTATTTT; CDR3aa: CASSLALGVLATDTQYF
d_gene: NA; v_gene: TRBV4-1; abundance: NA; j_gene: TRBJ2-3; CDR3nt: TGCGCCAGCAGCCCCTGGGACGGCACAGATACGCAGTATTTT; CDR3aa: CASSPWDGTDTQYF
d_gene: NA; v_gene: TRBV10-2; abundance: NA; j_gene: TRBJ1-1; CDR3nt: TGCGCCAGCAGCGCCTCAGGGGTAGGCGAGACTGAAGCTTTCTTT; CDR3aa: CASSASGVGETEAFF
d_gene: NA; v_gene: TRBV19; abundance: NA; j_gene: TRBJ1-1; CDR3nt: TGTGCCAGTATTTCAGGGTCGAATGGTTTTAACACTGAAGCTTTCTTT; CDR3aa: CASISGSNGFNTEAFF
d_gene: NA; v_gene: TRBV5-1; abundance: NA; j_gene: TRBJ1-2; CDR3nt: TGCGCCAGCAGCTTGGCCGGGGTTACGGATGGCTACACCTTC; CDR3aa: CASSLAGVTDGYTF
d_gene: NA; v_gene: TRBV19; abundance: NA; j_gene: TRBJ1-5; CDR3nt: TGTGCCAGTAGTATAGTAATATCTCAGCCCCAGCATTTT; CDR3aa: CASSIVISQPQHF
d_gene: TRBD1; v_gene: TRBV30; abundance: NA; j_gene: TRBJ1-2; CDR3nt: TGTGCCTGGAGTGTACCTCTCACAGGGGTTAGCTACACCTTC; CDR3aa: CAWSVPLTGVSYTF
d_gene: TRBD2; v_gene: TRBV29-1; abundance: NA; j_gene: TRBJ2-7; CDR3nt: TGCAGCGTTGAAGATCCCTTATCGGAGTCCGGGACTAGCGGGGGCCAATTCTACGAGCAGTACTTC; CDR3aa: CSVEDPLSESGTSGGQFYEQYF
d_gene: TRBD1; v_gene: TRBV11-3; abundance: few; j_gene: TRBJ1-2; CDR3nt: TGTGCCAGCAGCTTTCCAGGGGGAAACTATGGCTACACCTTC; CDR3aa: CASSFPGGNYGYTF
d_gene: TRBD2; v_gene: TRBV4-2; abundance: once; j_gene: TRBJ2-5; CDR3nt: TGTGCCAGCAGCCAAGACACTAGCGGGGGGGTATTCCAAGAGACCCAGTACTTC; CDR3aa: CASSQDTSGGVFQETQYF
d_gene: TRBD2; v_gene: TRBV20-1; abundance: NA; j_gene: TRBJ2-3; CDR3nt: TGCAGTGCTAGAGATTTGCTAGGGCTAGCGGGAAGCCCTAGCACAGATACGCAGTATTTT; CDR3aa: CSARDLLGLAGSPSTDTQYF
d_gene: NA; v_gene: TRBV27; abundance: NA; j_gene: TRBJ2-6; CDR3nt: TGTGCCAGCAGTCTTTACAGGGCTGGGGCCAACGTCCTGACTTTC; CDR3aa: CASSLYRAGANVLTF
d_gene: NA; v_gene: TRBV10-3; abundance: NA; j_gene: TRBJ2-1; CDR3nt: TGTGCCATCCGATCGGCGAATGAGCAGTTCTTC; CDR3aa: CAIRSANEQFF
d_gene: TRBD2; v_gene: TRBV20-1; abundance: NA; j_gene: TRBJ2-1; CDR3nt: TGCAGTGCTAGAGGTCGGTGGACTAGCGGGAGTATCTACAATGAGCAGTTCTTC; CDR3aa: CSARGRWTSGSIYNEQFF
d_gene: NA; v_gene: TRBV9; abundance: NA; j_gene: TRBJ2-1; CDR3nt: TGTGCCAGCAGCGTATTCGGGGTTAACAATGAGCAGTTCTTC; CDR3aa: CASSVFGVNNEQFF
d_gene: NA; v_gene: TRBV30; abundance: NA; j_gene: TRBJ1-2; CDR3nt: TGTGCCTGGAGTCCGGGACGGGGGTCCCGTGGCTACACCTTC; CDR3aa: CAWSPGRGSRGYTF